This T cell receptor (beta chain) appears in the sequencing data of a study of T-cell reconstitution after alpha-beta-depleted transplantation in children. Study-wide points: It was reported that alpha-beta T cells came from several hundred expanded graft clones (about two months after transplant).

Researchers prepared the TCRbeta library using unique molecular identifiers, the study reports. TCRdb ran MiXCR on the PCR reads and lists one entry per CDR3 protein. Counted here are hundreds of thousands of distinct CDR3 sequences, around 25% occurring once; the ten biggest clones make up more than 4.5%. Germline V gene data show CDR1 as SGHDT and CDR2 as YYEEEE. V was clipped by 4 bases and J by 2 bases, with 5 bases between them. This CDR3 is built from 12 residues. This clonotype was detected ten times or more. Its antigen is still unknown. This receptor was obtained from a female patient aged 2-15 years who had a stem cell transplant for congenital amegakaryocytic thrombocytopenia, so the T cells may come from the graft donor. Sequences were derived from PBMCs, mostly from graft donor cells, sampled 360 days after TCRalphabeta/CD19-depleted stem cell transplant. This chain links TRBV5-6 with TRBJ2-3; D unclear. CDR3 loop: CASSGITDTQYF. In nucleotides, the CDR3 is TGTGCCAGCAGCGGAATCACAGATACGCAGTATTTT.